These T cell receptor beta chains were read from a single sample in a study of shared clonotypes between healthy human individuals. The repertoire was sequenced with immunoSEQ multiplex PCR; TCRdb's copy has only in-frame clones and lacks some. The repertoire holds more than 2 million clones, with over 85% as singletons. Input material: naive CD8+ T cells sorted from blood. Receptors were obtained from a young man in good health. Each CDR3 is given with its conserved first and last residue.

V	length	J	CDR3
TRBV10-3	13	TRBJ1-1	CAIRWDREAEAFF
TRBV9	13	TRBJ2-1	CASSGQEWNEQFF
TRBV27	15	TRBJ2-7	CASSFYIQGAYEQYF
TRBV30	13	TRBJ1-6	CAWSVQGNSPLHF
TRBV30	18	TRBJ1-5	CAWSPKKGRRGGNQPQHF
TRBV5-6	14	TRBJ2-7	CASTLGGSSYEQYF
TRBV4-1	17	TRBJ2-2	CASSQVGGSIMAGELFF
TRBV29-1	13	TRBJ2-7	CSVEGTDSYEQYF
TRBV7-2	15	TRBJ2-7	CASSGGRDDSYEQYF
TRBV10-3	16	TRBJ2-1	CAISESSGSSYNEQFF
TRBV5-1	13	TRBJ2-1	CASSYPGYNEQFF
TRBV28	13	TRBJ1-6	CASSLTWNSPLHF
TRBV7-9	15	TRBJ1-1	CASSPGQGADTEAFF
TRBV15	16	TRBJ2-7	CATSKKTGGISYEQYF
TRBV27	15	TRBJ2-3	CASSLLGASTDTQYF
TRBV30	14	TRBJ1-3	CAWSRRRSVNTIYF
TRBV27	13	TRBJ1-1	CASSGTLNTEAFF
TRBV28	19	TRBJ1-5	CASSLDPNTGTGEYQPQHF
TRBV7-6	14	TRBJ2-7	CASSPLGGDREICF
TRBV7-9	15	TRBJ2-1	CASSAVGAGSNEQFF
TRBV7-9	15	TRBJ2-7	CASRTGGSAGDEQYF
TRBV18	13	TRBJ2-7	CASSQDRFYEQYF
TRBV27	17	TRBJ2-1	CASSLLGLAGGYNEQFF
TRBV13	13	TRBJ2-1	CASSWGLAEEQFF
TRBV27	15	TRBJ1-3	CASSWGRDSGNTIYF
TRBV7-9	15	TRBJ2-2	CATQAGTANTGELFF
TRBV19	14	TRBJ1-5	CASSMFGGAQPQHF
TRBV5-6	18	TRBJ2-5	CASSWRDRGREASETQYF
TRBV2	17	TRBJ2-2	CASSEDFGAANTGELFF
TRBV28	13	TRBJ1-1	CASSSRTITEAFF
TRBV6-5	16	TRBJ2-4	CASSYSQGEGSNIQYF
TRBV28	15	TRBJ2-7	CASSLSTGWPDEQYF
TRBV27	15	TRBJ1-2	CASSPKSGWYYGYTF
TRBV4-3	16	TRBJ1-4	CASSRGDSATNEKLFF
TRBV4-3	15	TRBJ1-3	CASSQGVGTGNTIYF
TRBV11-2	12	TRBJ2-7	CASTPLGAEQYF
TRBV20-1	11	TRBJ1-4	CSASDRGRLFF
TRBV30	12	TRBJ2-7	CAWEEGAHEQYF
TRBV4-1	16	TRBJ2-5	CASSQASGTAQETQYF